This T cell receptor (beta chain) was identified in a study of blood T cell repertoires in COVID-19. CDR1 and CDR2 from the germline V gene are SGDLS and YYNGEE. The trim removed 0 bases at V and 7 bases at J, leaving 5 bases unmatched. The CDR3 has 14 residues. Data came from immunoSEQ multiplex PCR; TCRdb stores just in-frame clones and leaves some out. The data contain about 200,000 clones, around 80% of them singletons. The chain uses TRBV9 and TRBJ2-7; TRBD2 aligns across 9 bases. The material sequenced was peripheral blood. The TCR originated in a woman aged 70-85 years with acute or convalescent COVID-19. CDR3 bases: TGTGCCAGCAGCGTAGGCGGGGGGGCTAGGGAGCAGTACTTC. Amino acid sequence: CASSVGGGAREQYF.